The 3 T cell receptor beta chains given below trace back to one sample, sequenced in a study of follicular helper T cells after annual influenza vaccination. Time point in this sample: 2015-2016 season, 7 days after influenza vaccination. Produced via immunoSEQ multiplex PCR; TCRdb's table is partial and in-frame only. The table records under 1,500 clones, about 60% of them present only once. Here the sequenced sample was CXCR5+ CD38+ circulating T follicular helper cells from blood, taken 7 days after influenza vaccination. As for subset: circulating Tfh, non-naive CD4+CXCR5+PD-1+ (ICOS+CD38+ or ICOS-CD38-). Receptors were obtained from an adult who received the influenza vaccine.

The CDR3 is CASSLGSSGAYYEQYF. The CDR3 nucleotides read TGTGCCAGCAGCTTAGGAAGTAGCGGGGCCTACTACGAGCAGTACTTC. This rearrangement joins TRBV11-2 to TRBJ2-7; 8 bases line up with TRBD2. CDR3 size: 16 residues. V dropped 1 base and J dropped 3; count of bases not matched to a gene: 8. The germline V gene encodes CDR1 SGHAT and CDR2 FQNNGV.

V is TRBV6-5 and J is TRBJ1-5, with 8 nucleotides matching TRBD1. CDR3 length: 13 residues. The germline gives CDR1 MNHEY, CDR2 SVGAGI. J lost 9 bases, V lost 6 bases, and 7 bases had no gene match. CDR3 in amino acids: CASRPTGERPQHF. The CDR3 DNA reads TGTGCCAGCAGACCGACAGGGGAGAGGCCCCAGCATTTT.

This clone turned up a few times. V is TRBV5-1 and J is TRBJ2-7; 11 nucleotides match TRBD2. Germline CDR1 and CDR2: SGHRS and YFSETQ. Trimming removed 2 bases from V and 6 bases from J; junction bases left unmatched: 7. The CDR3 has 15 residues. The CDR3 protein is CASSFRLAGTFEQYF. The CDR3 DNA reads as TGCGCCAGCAGCTTCCGACTAGCGGGGACCTTCGAGCAGTACTTC.